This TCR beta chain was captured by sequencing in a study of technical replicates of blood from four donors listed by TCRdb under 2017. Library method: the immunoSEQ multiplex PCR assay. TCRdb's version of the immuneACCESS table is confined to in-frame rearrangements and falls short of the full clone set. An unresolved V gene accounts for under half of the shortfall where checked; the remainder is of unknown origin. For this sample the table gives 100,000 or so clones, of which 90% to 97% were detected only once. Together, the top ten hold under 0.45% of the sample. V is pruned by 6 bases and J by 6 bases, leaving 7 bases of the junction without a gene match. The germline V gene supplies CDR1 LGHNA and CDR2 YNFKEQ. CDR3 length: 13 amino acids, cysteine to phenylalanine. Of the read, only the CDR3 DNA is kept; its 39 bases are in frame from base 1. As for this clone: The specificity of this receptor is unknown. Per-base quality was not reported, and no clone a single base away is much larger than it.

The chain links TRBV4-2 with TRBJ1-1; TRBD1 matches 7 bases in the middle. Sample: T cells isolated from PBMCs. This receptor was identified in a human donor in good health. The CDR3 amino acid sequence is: CASRQGSIPEAFF. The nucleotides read TGTGCCAGCAGACAGGGGAGTATCCCTGAAGCTTTCTTT.